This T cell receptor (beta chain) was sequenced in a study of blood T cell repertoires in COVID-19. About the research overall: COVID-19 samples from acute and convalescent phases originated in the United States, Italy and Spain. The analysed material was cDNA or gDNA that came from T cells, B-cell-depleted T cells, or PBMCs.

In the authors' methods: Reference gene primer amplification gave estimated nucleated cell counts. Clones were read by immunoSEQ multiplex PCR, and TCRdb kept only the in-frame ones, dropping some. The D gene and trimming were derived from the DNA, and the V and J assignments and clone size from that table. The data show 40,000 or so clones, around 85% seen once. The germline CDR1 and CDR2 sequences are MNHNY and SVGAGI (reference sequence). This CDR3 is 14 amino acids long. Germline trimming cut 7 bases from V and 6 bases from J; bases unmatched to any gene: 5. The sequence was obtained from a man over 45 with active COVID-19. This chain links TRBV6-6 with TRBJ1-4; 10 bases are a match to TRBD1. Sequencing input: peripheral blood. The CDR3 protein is CASNAGQGYEKLFF. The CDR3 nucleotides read TGTGCCAGCAATGCGGGACAGGGGTATGAAAAACTGTTTTTT.